Each of the 20 T cell receptor beta chains below was sequenced from the same sample in a study of T cell responses to AZD1222 COVID-19 vaccine. Produced via immunoSEQ multiplex PCR; TCRdb's table is partial and in-frame only. This table has more than 150,000 clones, roughly nine tenths appearing once. The material sequenced was peripheral blood, taken on day 0 of AZD1222 vaccination. These receptors were taken from an adult in good health.

The rearrangement links TRBV20-1 to TRBJ2-3; 9 positions match TRBD2. This CDR3 has 15 residues. V shed 3 bases, J shed 3 bases, and the junction held 7 bases outside the gene matches. Germline V gene sequence: CDR1 DFQATT, CDR2 SNEGSKA (reference sequence). The CDR3 reads CSASDSGSATDTQYF. CDR3 sequence (DNA): TGCAGTGCTAGTGATAGCGGGAGCGCAACAGATACGCAGTATTTT.

The J gene is TRBJ2-7, the V gene TRBV5-4; 7 bases match TRBD2. Germline CDR1 is SGHNT and CDR2 is YYREEE (reference sequence). The junction had 13 bases not matched to a gene; V was cut back by 2 bases and J by 2 bases. This CDR3 has 17 amino acids. The CDR3 region has the DNA TGTGCCAGCAGCTTACGGTCGAGGCGGGAGTGGACCTACGAGCAGTACTTC. It is translated as CASSLRSRREWTYEQYF.

J is TRBJ2-7 and V is TRBV27, with 12 bases identical to TRBD2. The CDR3 totals 17 residues. V dropped 2 bases and J dropped 1; count of bases not matched to a gene: 6. Per the germline V gene, CDR1 is MNHEY and CDR2 is SMNVEV (reference sequence). CDR3 residues: CASSLALAGGFSYEQYF. For the CDR3, the DNA is TGTGCCAGCAGTTTAGCACTAGCGGGAGGATTTTCCTACGAGCAGTACTTC.

V gene TRBV5-1 combines with J gene TRBJ1-4, with 9 bases that match TRBD1. The CDR3 spans 14 residues. Germline V CDR1 and CDR2: SGHRS, YFSETQ. With V trimmed by 5 bases and J by 7 bases, 6 bases remained unmatched. The CDR3 here is CASRPTGGGEKLFF. DNA for the CDR3: TGCGCCAGCAGGCCGACAGGGGGAGGTGAAAAACTGTTTTTT. Using reference TRBV5-1 and TRBJ1-4 for the parts outside the CDR3, the full variable domain is KAGVTQTPRYLIKTRGQQVTLSCSPISGHRSVSWYQQTPGQGLQFLFEYFSETQRNKGNFPGRFSGRQFSNSRSEMNVSTLELGDSALYLCASRPTGGGEKLFFGSGTQLSVL.

The CDR3 bases are TGTGCCAGCAGCCCCCGGGACAGGAACATTCCCTATGGCTACACCTTC. This encodes CASSPRDRNIPYGYTF. V gene TRBV5-5 combines with J gene TRBJ1-2; 8 nucleotides agree with TRBD1. CDR3 size: 16 residues. V shed 4 bases and J 4 bases; nucleotides not matched to a gene: 12. Germline values: CDR1 SGHKS, CDR2 YYEKEE (reference sequence).

This chain uses TRBV7-3 with TRBJ2-1, with unresolved D. This CDR3 has 16 amino acids. V dropped 1 base and J dropped 0 bases, with 10 bases sitting between them. Germline V lookup: CDR1 SGHTA, CDR2 FQGTGA. This chain's CDR3 is CASSLIPSSSYNEQFF. DNA of the CDR3: TGTGCCAGCAGCTTAATTCCCTCTAGCTCCTACAATGAGCAGTTCTTC.

This sequence joins TRBV19 and TRBJ1-1; D is unresolved. Germline-derived CDR1 and CDR2 are LNHDA and SQIVND (reference sequence). The CDR3 is made up of 14 amino acids. V dropped 0 bases and J dropped 1 base, with 6 bases sitting between them. The CDR3 sequence is CASSIDLENTEAFF. The CDR3, as DNA: TGTGCCAGTAGTATAGATCTCGAGAACACTGAAGCTTTCTTT.

The genes are TRBV19 and TRBJ2-7; maybe TRBD2 (6 bases). The V gene's germline CDR1 is LNHDA and CDR2 SQIVND (reference sequence). The CDR3 is made up of 15 amino acids. V was cut by 1 base and J by 3 bases, with 13 bases left in between. The chain's CDR3 is CASSIGGGTFYEQYF. CDR3 nucleotide sequence: TGTGCCAGTAGTATAGGGGGCGGGACCTTCTACGAGCAGTACTTC. Full variable domain (remainder filled in from reference TRBV19 and TRBJ2-7): DGGITQSPKYLFRKEGQNVTLSCEQNLNHDAMYWYRQDPGQGLRLIYYSQIVNDFQKGDIAEGYSVSREKKESFPLTVTSAQKNPTAFYLCASSIGGGTFYEQYFGPGTRLTVT.

This sequence joins TRBV5-1 and TRBJ1-1; D not certain. The V and J ends lost 4 bases and 4 bases respectively, with 20 bases between them. CDR1 and CDR2 (germline): SGHRS, YFSETQ. The CDR3 contains 16 residues. The CDR3 DNA follows: TGCGCCAGCAGCCATCACTTGGATCCGAAGGGCACTGAAGCTTTCTTT. Protein product: CASSHHLDPKGTEAFF.

The genes are TRBV19 and TRBJ2-7; D may be TRBD1 (6 bases). V was pared by 5 bases and J by 2 bases, with 13 bases between. The CDR3 totals 14 residues. The germline V gene encodes CDR1 LNHDA and CDR2 SQIVND (reference sequence). The CDR3 region has the DNA TGTGCCAGTAGTGGGGGCGTGTGGCCCTACGAGCAGTACTTC. Translating gives CASSGGVWPYEQYF.

Here the CDR3 reads CASSEPILNTEAFF. The DNA for the CDR3 is TGTGCCAGCAGTGAACCGATTTTGAACACTGAAGCTTTCTTT. The chain couples TRBV2 to TRBJ1-1; the D is unclear. Germline CDR1 is SNHLY and CDR2 is FYNNEI. This CDR3 is built from 14 residues. Trimming pared 2 bases from V and 0 bases from J, leaving 7 bases between.

The V gene is TRBV29-1, the J gene TRBJ1-2; no clear D gene. The CDR3 extends over 12 amino acids. Trimming stripped 3 bases from V and 8 bases from J, with 13 bases between. Germline V gene lookup returns CDR1 SQVTM and CDR2 ANQGSEA. This CDR3 is CSVDFVSGGYTF. Here the CDR3 DNA reads TGCAGCGTTGATTTTGTATCGGGCGGCTACACCTTC.

The chain employs TRBV7-9 and TRBJ1-2; D is unclear. Germline assignment: CDR1 SEHNR and CDR2 FQNEAQ (reference sequence). Trimming removed 3 bases at V and 8 bases at J, with 7 bases between. This CDR3 has 11 residues. CDR3 region: CASSLLRGYTF. CDR3 nucleotide sequence: TGTGCCAGCAGCTTGTTACGGGGCTACACCTTC. Based on the CDR3 plus reference TRBV7-9 and TRBJ1-2, the full variable domain is DTGVSQNPRHKITKRGQNVTFRCDPISEHNRLYWYRQTLGQGPEFLTYFQNEAQLEKSRLLSDRFSAERPKGSFSTLEIQRTEQGDSAMYLCASSLLRGYTFGSGTRLTVV.

The CDR3 coding sequence is TGTGCCACCGTGGGATCAGACGTCTCCTACGAGCAGTACTTC. Translation gives CATVGSDVSYEQYF. The chain has TRBV2 and TRBJ2-7; D remains ambiguous. Germline V gene data show CDR1 as SNHLY and CDR2 as FYNNEI. CDR3 size: 14 residues. Deletions cut 10 bases from V and 0 bases from J, with 16 bases between.

V is TRBV19 and J is TRBJ2-1, with 7 bases aligning to TRBD1. Germline V gene data show CDR1 as LNHDA and CDR2 as SQIVND (reference sequence). CDR3 size: 14 residues. With V trimmed by 4 bases and J by 2 bases, 2 bases remained unmatched. CDR3 region: CASSNRGAYNEQFF. DNA of the CDR3: TGTGCCAGTAGTAACAGGGGTGCCTACAATGAGCAGTTCTTC.

This chain connects TRBV13 to TRBJ1-1; D gene uncertain. CDR3 length: 12 amino acids. Germline CDR1 PRHDT, CDR2 FYEKMQ (reference sequence). Trimming shortened V by 4 bases and J by 4 bases, and 7 bases separated the two germline ends. CDR3 loop: CASSSESTEAFF. CDR3 nucleotide sequence: TGTGCCAGCAGCTCAGAAAGCACTGAAGCTTTCTTT.

This chain connects TRBV27 to TRBJ1-1; possible D gene TRBD1, 6 bases. CDR3 length: 14 residues. V was shortened by 7 bases and J by 4 bases, with 16 bases between the two germline ends. Looked up from germline, CDR1 is MNHEY and CDR2 is SMNVEV (reference sequence). The CDR3 DNA reads TGTGCCAGCACGAGGGGGGGGCTGGGCACTGAAGCTTTCTTT. Translation gives CASTRGGLGTEAFF.

This clone was observed once. The V and J genes are TRBV19 and TRBJ1-2; D is unclear. CDR1 is LNHDA and CDR2 is SQIVND in the germline V gene (reference sequence). Trimming stripped 2 bases from V and 0 bases from J, with 10 bases between. The CDR3 is made up of 15 amino acids. The CDR3 reads CASSISGFANYGYTF. CDR3 sequence (DNA): TGTGCCAGTAGTATATCCGGGTTTGCTAACTATGGCTACACCTTC. The full variable domain, with the rest looked up from reference TRBV19 and TRBJ1-2, is DGGITQSPKYLFRKEGQNVTLSCEQNLNHDAMYWYRQDPGQGLRLIYYSQIVNDFQKGDIAEGYSVSREKKESFPLTVTSAQKNPTAFYLCASSISGFANYGYTFGSGTRLTVV.

The gene calls are TRBV5-1 and TRBJ1-2, with a possible D match to TRBD1 (5 bases). The CDR3 is 16 amino acids. Germline CDR1 and CDR2: SGHRS and YFSETQ. V was clipped by 0 bases and J by 1 base, with 13 bases between them. CDR3 sequence reads: CASSLDWQGDNYGYTF. The DNA of the CDR3 is TGCGCCAGCAGCTTGGATTGGCAGGGAGATAACTATGGCTACACCTTC.

This sequence joins TRBV15 and TRBJ2-5; D may correspond to TRBD1 or TRBD2 (6 bases each). This CDR3 comprises 13 residues. CDR1 and CDR2 from the germline V gene are LNHNV and YYDKDF (reference sequence). The V gene lost 1 base and the J gene lost 6 bases, with 9 bases spanning the gap. CDR3 sequence reads: CATSRGGGQTQYF. CDR3 in DNA: TGTGCCACCAGCAGAGGTGGGGGGCAGACCCAGTACTTC.